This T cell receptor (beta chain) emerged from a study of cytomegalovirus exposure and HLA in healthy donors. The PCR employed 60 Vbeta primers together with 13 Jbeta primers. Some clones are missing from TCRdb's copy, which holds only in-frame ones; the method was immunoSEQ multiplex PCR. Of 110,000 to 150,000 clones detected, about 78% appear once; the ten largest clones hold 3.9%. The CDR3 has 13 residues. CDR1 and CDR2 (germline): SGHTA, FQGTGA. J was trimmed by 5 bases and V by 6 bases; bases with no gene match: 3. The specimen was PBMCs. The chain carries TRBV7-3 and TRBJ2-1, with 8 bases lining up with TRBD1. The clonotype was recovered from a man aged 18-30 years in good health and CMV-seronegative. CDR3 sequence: CASSLTGDNEQFF. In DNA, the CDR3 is TGTGCCAGCAGTTTGACAGGGGACAATGAGCAGTTCTTC.